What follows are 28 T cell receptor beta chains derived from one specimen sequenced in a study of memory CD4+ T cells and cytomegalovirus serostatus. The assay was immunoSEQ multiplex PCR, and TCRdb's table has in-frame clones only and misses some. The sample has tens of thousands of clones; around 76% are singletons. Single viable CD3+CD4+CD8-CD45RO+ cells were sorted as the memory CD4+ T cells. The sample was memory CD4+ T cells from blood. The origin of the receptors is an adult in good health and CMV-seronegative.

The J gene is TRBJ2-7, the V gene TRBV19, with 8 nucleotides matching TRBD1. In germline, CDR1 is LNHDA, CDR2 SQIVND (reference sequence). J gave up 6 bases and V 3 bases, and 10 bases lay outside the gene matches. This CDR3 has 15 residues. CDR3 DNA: TGTGCCAGTAGTATCCAGGGGGCGCGAATCGGCGAGCAGTACTTC. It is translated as CASSIQGARIGEQYF.

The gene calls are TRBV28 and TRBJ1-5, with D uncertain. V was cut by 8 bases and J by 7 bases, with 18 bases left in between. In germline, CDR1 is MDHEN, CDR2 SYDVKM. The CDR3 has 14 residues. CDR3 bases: TGTGCCAGCTTACGTGGTGTCTTGGGGCAGCCCCAGCATTTT. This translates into CASLRGVLGQPQHF.

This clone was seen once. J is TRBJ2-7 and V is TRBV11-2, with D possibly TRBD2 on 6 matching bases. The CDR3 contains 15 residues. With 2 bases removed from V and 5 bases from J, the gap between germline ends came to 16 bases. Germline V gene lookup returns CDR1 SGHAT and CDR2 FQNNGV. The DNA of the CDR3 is TGTGCCAGCAGCTTAAAAGGGACGCCGGGGGACGAGCAGTACTTC. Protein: CASSLKGTPGDEQYF.

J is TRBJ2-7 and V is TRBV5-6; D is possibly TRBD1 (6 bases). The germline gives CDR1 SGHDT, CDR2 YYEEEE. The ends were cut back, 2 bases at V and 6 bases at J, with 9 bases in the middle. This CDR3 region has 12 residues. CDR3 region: CASSLQGAEQYF. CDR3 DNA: TGTGCCAGCAGCTTACAGGGTGCCGAGCAGTACTTC. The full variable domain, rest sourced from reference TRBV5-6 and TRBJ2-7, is DAGVTQSPTHLIKTRGQQVTLRCSPKSGHDTVSWYQQALGQGPQFIFQYYEEEERQRGNFPDRFSGHQFPNYSSELNVNALLLGDSALYLCASSLQGAEQYFGPGTRLTVT.

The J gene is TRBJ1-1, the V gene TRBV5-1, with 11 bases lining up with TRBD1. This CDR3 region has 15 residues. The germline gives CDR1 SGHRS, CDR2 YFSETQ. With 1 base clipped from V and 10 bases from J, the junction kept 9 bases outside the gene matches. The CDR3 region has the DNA TGCGCCAGCAGCTTGTCTGGACAGGGGGCGTTGGTAGCTTTCTTT. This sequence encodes CASSLSGQGALVAFF.

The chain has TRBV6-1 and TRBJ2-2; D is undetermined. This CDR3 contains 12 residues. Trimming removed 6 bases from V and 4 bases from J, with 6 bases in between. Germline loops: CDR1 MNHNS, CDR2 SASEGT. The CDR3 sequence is CASRYSTGELFF. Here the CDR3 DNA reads TGTGCCAGCAGATATAGCACCGGGGAGCTGTTTTTT.

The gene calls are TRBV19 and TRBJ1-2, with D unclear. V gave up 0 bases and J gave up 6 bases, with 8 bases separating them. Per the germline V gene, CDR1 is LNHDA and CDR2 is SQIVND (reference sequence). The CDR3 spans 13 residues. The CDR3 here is CASSIDPTDGYTF. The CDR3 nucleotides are TGTGCCAGTAGTATAGACCCGACGGATGGCTACACCTTC.

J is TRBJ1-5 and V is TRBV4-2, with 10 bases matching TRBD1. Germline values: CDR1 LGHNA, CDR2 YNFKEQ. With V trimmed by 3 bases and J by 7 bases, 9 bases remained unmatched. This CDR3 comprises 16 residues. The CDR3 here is CASSQGGQGRGQPQHF. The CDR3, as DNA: TGTGCCAGCAGCCAGGGGGGACAGGGGAGAGGGCAGCCCCAGCATTTT.

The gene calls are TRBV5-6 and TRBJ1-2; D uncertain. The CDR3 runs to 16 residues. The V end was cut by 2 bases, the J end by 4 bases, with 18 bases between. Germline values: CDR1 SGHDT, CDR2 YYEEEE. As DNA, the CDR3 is TGTGCCAGCAGCTTCGTGGGCGGTGTTGAAATCTATGGCTACACCTTC. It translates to CASSFVGGVEIYGYTF.

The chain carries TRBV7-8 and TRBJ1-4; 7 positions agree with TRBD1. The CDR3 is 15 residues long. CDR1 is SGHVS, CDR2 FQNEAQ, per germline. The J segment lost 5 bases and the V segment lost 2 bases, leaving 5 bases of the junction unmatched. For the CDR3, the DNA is TGTGCCAGCAGCTTAAACAGGGGCCCAAATGAAAAACTGTTTTTT. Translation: CASSLNRGPNEKLFF.

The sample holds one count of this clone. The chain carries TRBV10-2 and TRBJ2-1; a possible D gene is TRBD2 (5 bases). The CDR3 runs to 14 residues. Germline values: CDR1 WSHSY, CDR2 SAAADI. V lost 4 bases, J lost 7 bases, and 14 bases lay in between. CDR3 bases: TGCGCCAGCAGTGGGATGAGAGCGGTGAATGAGCAGTTCTTC. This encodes CASSGMRAVNEQFF.

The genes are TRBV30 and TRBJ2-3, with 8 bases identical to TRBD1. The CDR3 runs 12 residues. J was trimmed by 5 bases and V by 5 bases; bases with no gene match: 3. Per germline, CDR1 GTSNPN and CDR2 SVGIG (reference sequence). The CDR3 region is CAWGTGGDTQYF. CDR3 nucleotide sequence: TGTGCCTGGGGTACAGGGGGAGATACGCAGTATTTT.

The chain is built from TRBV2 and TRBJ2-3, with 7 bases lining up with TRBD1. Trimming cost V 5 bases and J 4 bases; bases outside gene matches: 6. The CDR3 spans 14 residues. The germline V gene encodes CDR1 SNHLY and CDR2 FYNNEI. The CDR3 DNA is TGTGCCAGCAGTCTGGACAGGTTCGCAGATACGCAGTATTTT. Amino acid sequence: CASSLDRFADTQYF.

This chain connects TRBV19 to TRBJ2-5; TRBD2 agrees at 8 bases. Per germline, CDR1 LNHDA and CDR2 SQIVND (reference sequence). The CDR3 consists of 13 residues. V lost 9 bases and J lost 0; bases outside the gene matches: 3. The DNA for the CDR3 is TGTGCCAGCGGGGGGGACCACCAAGAGACCCAGTACTTC. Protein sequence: CASGGDHQETQYF.

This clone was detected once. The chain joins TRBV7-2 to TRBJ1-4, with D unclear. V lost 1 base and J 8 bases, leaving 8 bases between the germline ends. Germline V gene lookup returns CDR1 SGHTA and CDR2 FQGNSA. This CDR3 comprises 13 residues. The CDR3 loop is CASSLEPWEKLFF. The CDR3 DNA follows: TGTGCCAGCAGCTTAGAACCTTGGGAAAAACTGTTTTTT.

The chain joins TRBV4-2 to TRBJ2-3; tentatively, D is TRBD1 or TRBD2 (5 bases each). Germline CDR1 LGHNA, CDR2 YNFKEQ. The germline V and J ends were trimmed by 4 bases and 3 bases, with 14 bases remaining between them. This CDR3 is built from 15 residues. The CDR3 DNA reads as TGTGCCAGCAGCCGCGGGCTCGACAGTACAGATACGCAGTATTTT. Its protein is CASSRGLDSTDTQYF.

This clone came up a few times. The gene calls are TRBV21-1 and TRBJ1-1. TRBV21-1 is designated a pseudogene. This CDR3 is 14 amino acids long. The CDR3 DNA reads TGTGCCAGCAGCAAAGAATTATCGCCGAGGGTAGCTTTCTTT. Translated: CASSKELSPRVAFF.

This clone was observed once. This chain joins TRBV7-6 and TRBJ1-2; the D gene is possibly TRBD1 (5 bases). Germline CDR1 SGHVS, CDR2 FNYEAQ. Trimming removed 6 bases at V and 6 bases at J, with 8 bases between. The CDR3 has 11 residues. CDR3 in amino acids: CASSSRDGYTF. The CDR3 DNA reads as TGTGCCAGCAGTTCCAGGGATGGCTACACCTTC.

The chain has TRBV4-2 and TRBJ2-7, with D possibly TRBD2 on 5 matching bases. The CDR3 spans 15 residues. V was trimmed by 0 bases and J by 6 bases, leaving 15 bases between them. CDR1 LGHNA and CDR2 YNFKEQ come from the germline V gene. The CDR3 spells CASSQEWRLVGEQYF. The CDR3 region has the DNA TGTGCCAGCAGCCAAGAATGGAGGTTGGTAGGCGAGCAGTACTTC.

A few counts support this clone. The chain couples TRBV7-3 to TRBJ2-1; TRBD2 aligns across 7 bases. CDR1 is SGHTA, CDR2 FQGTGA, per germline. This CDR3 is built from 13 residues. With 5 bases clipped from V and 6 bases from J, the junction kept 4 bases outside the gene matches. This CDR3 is CASSATSPNEQFF. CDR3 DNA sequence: TGTGCCAGCAGCGCGACTAGCCCCAATGAGCAGTTCTTC.

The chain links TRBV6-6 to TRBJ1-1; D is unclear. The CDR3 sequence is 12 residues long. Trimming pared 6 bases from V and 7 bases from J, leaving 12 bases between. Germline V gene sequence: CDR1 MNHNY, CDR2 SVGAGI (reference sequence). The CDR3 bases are TGTGCCAGCAGGAAGGGAGCCCGTGAAGCTTTCTTT. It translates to CASRKGAREAFF.

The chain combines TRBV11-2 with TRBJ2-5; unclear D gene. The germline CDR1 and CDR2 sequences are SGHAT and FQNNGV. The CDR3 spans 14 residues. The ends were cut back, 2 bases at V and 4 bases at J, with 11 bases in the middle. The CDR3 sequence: CASSLNRKSETQYF. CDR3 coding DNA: TGTGCCAGCAGCTTAAACCGCAAGTCAGAGACCCAGTACTTC. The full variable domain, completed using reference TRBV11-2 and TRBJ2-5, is EAGVAQSPRYKIIEKRQSVAFWCNPISGHATLYWYQQILGQGPKLLIQFQNNGVVDDSQLPKDRFSAERLKGVDSTLKIQPAKLEDSAVYLCASSLNRKSETQYFGPGTRLLVL.

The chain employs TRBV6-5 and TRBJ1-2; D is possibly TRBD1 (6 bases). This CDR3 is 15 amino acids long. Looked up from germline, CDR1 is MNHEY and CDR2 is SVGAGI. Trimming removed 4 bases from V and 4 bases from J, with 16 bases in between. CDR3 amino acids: CASSSWEGGGYGYTF. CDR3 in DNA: TGTGCCAGCAGTTCCTGGGAGGGGGGAGGCTATGGCTACACCTTC.

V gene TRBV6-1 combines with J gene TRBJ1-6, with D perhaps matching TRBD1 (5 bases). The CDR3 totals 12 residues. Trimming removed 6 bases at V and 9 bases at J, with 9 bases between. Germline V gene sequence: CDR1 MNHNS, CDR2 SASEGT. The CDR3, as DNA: TGTGCCAGCAGGCCGGGGACTTCACCCCTCCACTTT. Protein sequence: CASRPGTSPLHF.

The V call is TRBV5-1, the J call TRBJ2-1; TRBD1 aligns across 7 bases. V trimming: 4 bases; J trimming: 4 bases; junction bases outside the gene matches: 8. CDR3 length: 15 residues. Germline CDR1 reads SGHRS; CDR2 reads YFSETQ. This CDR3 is CASSPQGTEYNEQFF. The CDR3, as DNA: TGCGCCAGCAGCCCACAGGGGACAGAGTACAATGAGCAGTTCTTC.

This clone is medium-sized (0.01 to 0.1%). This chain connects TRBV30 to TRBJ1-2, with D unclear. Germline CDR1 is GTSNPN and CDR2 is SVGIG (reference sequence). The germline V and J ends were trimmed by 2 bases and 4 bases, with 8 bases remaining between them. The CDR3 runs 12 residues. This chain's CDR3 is CAWSRDAYGYTF. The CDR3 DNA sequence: TGTGCCTGGAGTAGGGATGCCTATGGCTACACCTTC. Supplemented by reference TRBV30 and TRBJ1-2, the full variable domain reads SQTIHQWPATLVQPVGSPLSLECTVEGTSNPNLYWYRQAAGRGLQLLFYSVGIGQISSEVPQNLSASRPQDRQFILSSKKLLLSDSGFYLCAWSRDAYGYTFGSGTRLTVV.

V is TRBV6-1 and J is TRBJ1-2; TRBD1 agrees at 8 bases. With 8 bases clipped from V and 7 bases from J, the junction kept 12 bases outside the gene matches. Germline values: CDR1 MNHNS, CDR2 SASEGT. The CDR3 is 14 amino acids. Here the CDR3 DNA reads TGTGCCAGCCAACCGGACAGGGCAGGAGGTGGCTACACCTTC. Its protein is CASQPDRAGGGYTF.

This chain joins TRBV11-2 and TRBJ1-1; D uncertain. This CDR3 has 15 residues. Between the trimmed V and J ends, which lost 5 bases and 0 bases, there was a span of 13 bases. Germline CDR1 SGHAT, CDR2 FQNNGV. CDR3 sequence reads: CASSPQTVMNTEAFF. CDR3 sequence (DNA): TGTGCCAGCAGCCCCCAGACCGTTATGAACACTGAAGCTTTCTTT.